A selection of T cell receptor beta chains follows, all from one sample in a study of T-cell memory formation after mild COVID-19. TCRdb itself ran the 5' RACE reads through MiXCR, one entry per CDR3 protein. The sample contains around 82,000 distinct CDR3 sequences, about 13% of which appear only once. Sequenced material: PBMCs or a T cell subset sorted from them (not recorded which). These receptors were taken from a young man who had mild COVID-19 (a few samples of this study predate the infection). Cell type and time point are not known. Both conserved end residues are part of each CDR3. A D gene is named only where the DNA matches it firmly. Not all rows give a size; the values are once, few, many and, for expanded clones, a class.

v_call	d_call	clone_size	j_call	cdr3_nt	cdr3_aa
TRBV4-3	TRBD2	many	TRBJ2-1	TGCGCCAGCAGCCCCGGGACTAGCGGCTACAATGAGCAGTTCTTC	CASSPGTSGYNEQFF
TRBV5-1	-	-	TRBJ2-2	TGCGCCAGCAGCTTGAACGGCCAGAGAATGTTTTTT	CASSLNGQRMFF
TRBV2	-	-	TRBJ1-1	TGTGCCAGCAAGTTGTATCCCACGGGGTGGGGAGGCACTGAAGCTTTCTTT	CASKLYPTGWGGTEAFF
TRBV12-3/TRBV12-4	TRBD2	few	TRBJ2-3	TGTGCCAGCAGCCCTTGGGGTAGCGGGGCCTCAGATACGCAGTATTTT	CASSPWGSGASDTQYF
TRBV7-9	-	many	TRBJ2-2	TGTGCCAGCAGCTTACCCGGCACCGGGGAGCTGTTTTTT	CASSLPGTGELFF
TRBV20-1	-	-	TRBJ1-2	TGCAGTGCTAGAGTAGGCTATGGCTACACCTTC	CSARVGYGYTF
TRBV6-2/TRBV6-3	-	few	TRBJ2-1	TGTGCCAGCAGTTACTCGATGGAGGGGGTTGGGAGGGAGCAGTTCTTC	CASSYSMEGVGREQFF
TRBV4-1	-	few	TRBJ1-5	TGCGCCAGCAGCCAAGGACAGCTCAATCAGCCCCAGCATTTT	CASSQGQLNQPQHF
TRBV7-2	TRBD2	few	TRBJ2-3	TGTGCCAGCAGCTTAGCTCGCGGGGGAATCACAGATACGCAGTATTTT	CASSLARGGITDTQYF
TRBV4-2	TRBD1	-	TRBJ1-5	TGTGCCAGCAGCCAAGCCCGGACAGGGGCAGGTCAGCCCCAGCATTTT	CASSQARTGAGQPQHF
TRBV19	-	few	TRBJ1-2	TGTGCCACTGAAGCTTATGGCTACACCTTC	CATEAYGYTF
TRBV5-1	-	many	TRBJ2-1	TGCGCCAGCAGCTTGGGGGAAACTAGCTGGAATGAGCAGTTCTTC	CASSLGETSWNEQFF
TRBV7-3	-	many	TRBJ1-1	TGTGCCAGCAGCCTGACTGGCGCTGAAGCTTTCTTT	CASSLTGAEAFF
TRBV4-1	-	few	TRBJ1-3	TGCGCCAGCAGCCAAGTCTCCCCCGATTCTGGAAACACCATATATTTT	CASSQVSPDSGNTIYF
TRBV7-9	TRBD1	many	TRBJ2-1	TGTGCCAGCAGCTCCGAGTACAGGGGGCGCCGGGAGCAGTTCTTC	CASSSEYRGRREQFF
TRBV4-1	-	few	TRBJ1-5	TGCGCCAGCAGCCAAGTGGGAGAGTATAGCAATCAGCCCCAGCATTTT	CASSQVGEYSNQPQHF